This TCR beta chain was sequenced for a study of OX40 agonist ivuxolimab in advanced cancers. Across the study: Dose-escalation patients had hepatocellular carcinoma, melanoma, renal cell or head and neck cancer.

Measured with immunoSEQ multiplex PCR; TCRdb has only the in-frame clones, and not every one. The sample includes tens of thousands of clones, 70% to 90% seen only once; the top ten take 9% to 15%. Germline V lookup: CDR1 SNHLY, CDR2 FYNNEI. V was cut by 9 bases and J by 9 bases, with 21 bases left in between. The CDR3 consists of 14 residues. The study sampled blood at baseline, cycle 4 day 1, and cycle 7 day 1. The chain carries TRBV2 and TRBJ2-1; D might be TRBD1 (6 bases). Sequenced material: CD4+ or CD8+ T cells sorted from blood, taken in a trial of the OX40 agonist ivuxolimab. The sequence was obtained from an adult with an advanced solid tumor such as melanoma, head and neck, liver or kidney cancer. The CDR3 spells CASENRAGRAEQFF. In nucleotides, the CDR3 is TGTGCCAGTGAAAACAGGGCAGGCCGAGCTGAGCAGTTCTTC.